This TCR beta chain was captured by sequencing in a study of CD8+CD57+ T cells in acquired aplastic anemia. Concerning this clonotype: Antigen specificity is unknown.

The authors sequenced patients whose flow cytometry had shown CD8+CD57+ cell expansion. Using genomic DNA as the template, TCR beta VDJ and CDR3 profiling was carried out. Each CDR3 protein is one row after TCRdb ran MiXCR on the reads. The sample holds about 470,000 distinct CDR3 sequences, under 40% seen once. The CDR3 consists of 13 residues. Germline lookup yields CDR1 SNHLY and CDR2 FYNNEI. The V gene lost 0 bases and the J gene lost 1 base, with 1 base spanning the gap. Study-wide points: Patients and controls shared about 30 CD8+ CDR3 sequences, which appeared highly expressed in patients and within their immunodominant clones.

This receptor was identified in a human donor with aplastic anemia. The gene calls are TRBV2 and TRBJ1-3; D is undetermined. The sequenced sample consisted of sorted CD4+, CD8+, or CD8+CD57+ T cells (not recorded which) from PBMCs. CDR3 in amino acids: CASSEASGNTIYF. DNA for the CDR3: TGTGCCAGCAGTGAAGCGTCTGGAAACACCATATATTTT.